This is a list of T cell receptor beta chains from one sample in a study of control samples from healthy donors and cancer patients. TCRdb keeps only in-frame clones here, not all; method: immunoSEQ multiplex PCR. The sample records roughly 80,000 clones, 80% to 90% being singletons. The sequenced sample consisted of PBMCs. These receptors were collected from a woman between 55 and 75 years old with head and neck cancer. Both conserved end residues are part of each CDR3. Not all rows give a size; the values are once, few, many and, for expanded clones, a class.

clone_size v_call cdr3_aa
. TRBV5-1 CASSLDSGHDTQYF
few TRBV6-2/TRBV6-3 CASSPLSGANVLTF
. TRBV15 CATSGSRDSGNTIYF
few TRBV10-1 CASQQGLNTEAFF
. TRBV7-9 CASSLALGGETQYF
. TRBV6-5 CASSLRDTDYEQYF
. TRBV9 CASSAREGSTDTQYF
. TRBV2 CASRTGVGWEQYF
. TRBV7-3 CASSPQKAGVNEQYF
. TRBV6-5 CASSSPTGGRAEAFF
. TRBV5-1 CASSLGQLNEKLFF
. TRBV6-5 CASSFHRGRDYGYTF
. TRBV19 CASGGPFPDTQYF
. TRBV7-8 CASSFGNRGQNTEAFF
. TRBV2 CASREQGRSYEQYF
. TRBV7-9 CASSPPGSSRNEQFF
. TRBV7-9 CASSPRLAGGPPEQYF
. TRBV27 CASSMGQNLAKNIQYF
. TRBV29-1 CSVVGTAANTGELFF
. TRBV11-2 CASSLRLAYNEQFF